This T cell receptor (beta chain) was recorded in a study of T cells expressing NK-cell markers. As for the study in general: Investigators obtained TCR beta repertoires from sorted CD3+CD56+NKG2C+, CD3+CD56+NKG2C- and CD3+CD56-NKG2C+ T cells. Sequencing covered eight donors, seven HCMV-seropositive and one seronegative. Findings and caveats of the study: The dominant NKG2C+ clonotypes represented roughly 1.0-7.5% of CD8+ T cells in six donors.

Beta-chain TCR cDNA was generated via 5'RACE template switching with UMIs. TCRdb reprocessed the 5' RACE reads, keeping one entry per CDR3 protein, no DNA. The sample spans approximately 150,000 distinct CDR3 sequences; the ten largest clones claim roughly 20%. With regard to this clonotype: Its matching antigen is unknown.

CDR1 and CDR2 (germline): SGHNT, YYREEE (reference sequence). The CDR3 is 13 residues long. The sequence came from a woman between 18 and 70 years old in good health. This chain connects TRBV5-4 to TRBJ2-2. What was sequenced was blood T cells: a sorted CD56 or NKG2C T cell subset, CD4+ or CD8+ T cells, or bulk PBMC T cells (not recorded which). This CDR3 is CASSTQNTGELFF.